This section outlines one T cell receptor (beta chain) sequence together with its context. This record comes from a study of blood T cell repertoires in COVID-19. Study background: Sites across the United States, Italy and Spain contributed samples from acute and convalescent COVID-19. Nucleic acid was either cDNA or gDNA, and it came from T cells, B-cell-depleted T cells, or PBMCs.

This CDR3 is 15 amino acids long. CDR1 SGHVS and CDR2 FQNEAQ come from the germline V gene. Trimming stripped 1 base from V and 4 bases from J, with 12 bases between. In the authors' methods: Counts of nucleated cells, estimated from reference gene primer amplification, were obtained. The protocol was immunoSEQ multiplex PCR, while the TCRdb copy is restricted to in-frame clones and leaves out a portion. That table gives V, J and clone size, and the DNA gave D and trimming. The table shows some 290,000 clones, with less than 90% occurring only once. This receptor was obtained from a man in his sixties who had recovered from COVID-19. This chain joins TRBV7-8 and TRBJ2-3, with a possible D match to TRBD2 (7 bases). Sample: peripheral blood. CDR3 region: CASSLVGGPSDTQYF. The CDR3 nucleotides are TGTGCCAGCAGCTTAGTCGGGGGGCCCTCAGATACGCAGTATTTT.